This record covers a single T cell receptor (beta chain). The data derive from a study of blood T cell repertoires in COVID-19. With 10 bases clipped from V and 8 bases from J, the junction kept 18 bases outside the gene matches. The CDR3 sequence is 15 residues long. CDR1 MNHEY and CDR2 SVGAGI come from the germline V gene. The data were produced by immunoSEQ multiplex PCR, yet TCRdb's version contains in-frame clones alone and is incomplete. The table records 250,000 to 350,000 clones, 65% to 85% of them present only once. The source material was peripheral blood. This TCR derives from a person aged 65 to 85 with COVID-19, enrolled during active disease. The chain combines TRBV6-5 with TRBJ1-2; TRBD1 matches at 8 bases. CDR3 loop: CATLSLGQGARGYTF. DNA of the CDR3: TGTGCCACTCTTTCCCTGGGGCAGGGGGCCCGGGGCTACACCTTC.